The clone carrying this T cell receptor beta chain was recorded a few times. V was clipped by 10 bases and J by 6 bases; unmatched bases: 9. Germline V lookup: CDR1 LNHDA, CDR2 SQIVND (reference sequence). CDR3 size: 13 residues. The data originate from a study of blood T cell repertoires in COVID-19. Study-level background: Collection of acute and convalescent COVID-19 samples took place in the United States, Italy and Spain. PBMCs, B-cell-depleted T cells, or T cells were the source of the cDNA or gDNA that made up the material.

In the original workflow: Cell counts per sample came from amplifying reference gene primers. Profiling relied on immunoSEQ multiplex PCR, and the TCRdb table lists in-frame clones only, not all of them. V and J calls and clone size are given by that table; D and trimming were obtained from the DNA. Here the sample spans 75,000 or so clones, around 82% being singletons. Material for sequencing was peripheral blood. V gene TRBV19 combines with J gene TRBJ2-7; TRBD1 agrees at 10 bases. This clonotype originated in a man aged 55-75 years with acute or convalescent COVID-19. CDR3 loop: CATTPGQGPEQYF. Written as DNA, the CDR3 is TGTGCCACCACACCGGGACAGGGGCCCGAGCAGTACTTC.